The 18 T cell receptor beta chains below all came from one sample that was sequenced in a study of technical replicates of blood from a handful of donors. Libraries were prepared by immunoSEQ multiplex PCR; TCRdb keeps only in-frame clonotypes and omits some of them. Of 65,000 to 95,000 clones listed, about 98% are singletons. Sequenced material: T cells isolated from PBMCs. The receptor source for this set is a human donor in good health.

The chain is built from TRBV4-1 and TRBJ2-7; D perhaps matches TRBD1 (6 bases). This CDR3 is 15 amino acids long. Germline V gives CDR1 MGHRA, CDR2 YSYEKL. Trimming took 1 base from V and 1 from J, leaving 11 bases between them. This CDR3 is CASSQVPDRSYEQYF. As DNA, the CDR3 is TGCGCCAGCAGCCAAGTCCCGGACAGATCCTACGAGCAGTACTTC.

A single count supports this clone. The chain joins TRBV7-9 to TRBJ2-2, with D perhaps matching TRBD2 (6 bases). The CDR3 is made up of 17 amino acids. Trimming removed 5 bases at V and 0 bases at J, with 16 bases between. CDR1 is SEHNR, CDR2 FQNEAQ, per germline (reference sequence). The CDR3 loop is CASSPYGVAANTGELFF. The CDR3 region has the DNA TGTGCCAGCAGCCCCTATGGGGTAGCGGCGAACACCGGGGAGCTGTTTTTT.

This clone was counted once. J is TRBJ2-3 and V is TRBV7-9, with 7 bases identical to TRBD2. Germline V lookup: CDR1 SEHNR, CDR2 FQNEAQ (reference sequence). The CDR3 contains 19 residues. V lost 4 bases and J lost 3; bases outside the gene matches: 19. Here the CDR3 DNA reads TGTGCCAGCAGCTCACCCGCCAAGTGGGAGGGGTATTCAACAGATACGCAGTATTTT. Translating it yields CASSSPAKWEGYSTDTQYF.

The chain employs TRBV6-4 and TRBJ2-1, with a weak D call TRBD1 (6 bases). The V end lost 4 bases, the J end lost 7 bases, and 14 bases lay between the germline ends. The CDR3 consists of 14 residues. The germline V gene encodes CDR1 MRHNA and CDR2 SNTAGT. CDR3 in amino acids: CASSGPGQTNEQFF. The CDR3 region has the DNA TGTGCCAGCAGTGGACCAGGACAGACTAATGAGCAGTTCTTC.

The rearrangement links TRBV2 to TRBJ1-4, with D perhaps matching TRBD1 (6 bases). The CDR3 consists of 15 residues. Germline assignment: CDR1 SNHLY and CDR2 FYNNEI. V was clipped by 4 bases and J by 4 bases, with 13 bases between them. CDR3 bases: TGTGCCAGCAGTGTGGAGGGGGGGAGTAATGAAAAACTGTTTTTT. This sequence encodes CASSVEGGSNEKLFF.

The rearrangement uses TRBV28 and TRBJ1-5, with 7 nucleotides matching TRBD1. Unmatched junction bases numbered 13, after V lost 6 bases and J lost 2 bases. CDR1 MDHEN and CDR2 SYDVKM come from the germline V gene. The CDR3 runs 17 residues. The CDR3: CASSRGGQGVGNQPQHF. CDR3 coding DNA: TGTGCCAGCAGCCGGGGCGGGCAGGGGGTAGGCAATCAGCCCCAGCATTTT.

The chain combines TRBV6-5 with TRBJ2-7; 9 nucleotides line up with TRBD2. The germline CDR1 and CDR2 sequences are MNHEY and SVGAGI. V lost 4 bases to trimming and J lost 3 bases; unmatched junction nucleotides: 7. This CDR3 region has 15 residues. CDR3 DNA: TGTGCCAGCAGTTCCCTTGCTAGCGGGGACTACGAGCAGTACTTC. Its translation is CASSSLASGDYEQYF.

CDR3 sequence reads: CASRGLSLSNQPQHF. The DNA of the CDR3 is TGTGCCAGCAGGGGACTTTCCCTGAGTAATCAGCCCCAGCATTTT. The J gene is TRBJ1-5, the V gene TRBV2, with D possibly being TRBD1 (5 bases). V lost 6 bases and J lost 4, with 16 bases in between. This CDR3 comprises 15 residues. Germline CDR1 reads SNHLY; CDR2 reads FYNNEI.

The chain joins TRBV4-1 to TRBJ2-1; D ambiguous. CDR3 length equals 15 residues. Trimming pared 6 bases from V and 0 bases from J, leaving 12 bases between. Looked up from germline, CDR1 is MGHRA and CDR2 is YSYEKL. The CDR3 sequence: CASSGQSSSYNEQFF. For the CDR3, the DNA is TGCGCCAGCAGTGGGCAGTCCAGCTCCTACAATGAGCAGTTCTTC.

The chain recombines TRBV7-3 with TRBJ2-3; 7 bases match TRBD2. V trimming: 5 bases; J trimming: 2 bases; junction bases outside the gene matches: 4. This CDR3 contains 14 residues. Germline CDR1 and CDR2: SGHTA and FQGTGA. CDR3 sequence (DNA): TGTGCCAGCAGCCCCGGGACTACCACAGATACGCAGTATTTT. It is translated as CASSPGTTTDTQYF.

V is TRBV19 and J is TRBJ1-1; a weak D match, TRBD1 (5 bases). V was pared by 8 bases and J by 1 base, with 26 bases between. There are 18 residues in the CDR3. CDR1 and CDR2 from the germline V gene are LNHDA and SQIVND (reference sequence). CDR3 coding DNA: TGTGCCAGTCGTTTTCCGGGGGTGGACTCAACACGGAACACTGAAGCTTTCTTT. This sequence encodes CASRFPGVDSTRNTEAFF.

The chain combines TRBV28 with TRBJ1-2, with 8 bases lining up with TRBD1. The V gene end was trimmed by 4 bases and the J gene end by 12 bases; junction bases not matched to a gene: 7. This CDR3 is 12 amino acids long. In germline, CDR1 is MDHEN, CDR2 SYDVKM. For the CDR3, the DNA is TGTGCCAGCAGTTCCCCCAGGGGGCGGCACACCTTC. It codes for CASSSPRGRHTF.

The rearrangement joins TRBV29-1 to TRBJ2-5, with 7 bases matching TRBD2. The better agreement between TRBJ2-7 and the DNA end casts doubt on the J call. Germline CDR1 is SQVTM and CDR2 is ANQGSEA. The CDR3 is made up of 15 amino acids. The CDR3: CSVEEVGGDSYEQYF. CDR3 nucleotides: TGCAGCGTTGAAGAGGTGGGGGGGGACTCCTACGAGCAGTACTTC.

The V gene is TRBV7-3, the J gene TRBJ2-5, with TRBD1 identical over 7 bases. J was trimmed by 2 bases and V by 5 bases; bases with no gene match: 2. Germline CDR1 SGHTA, CDR2 FQGTGA. The CDR3 has 13 residues. CDR3 sequence: CASSQTGQETQYF. For the CDR3, the DNA is TGTGCCAGCAGCCAGACAGGGCAAGAGACCCAGTACTTC.

The rearrangement joins TRBV7-2 to TRBJ1-4; D might be TRBD1 (6 bases). Trimming stripped 1 base from V and 7 bases from J, with 16 bases between. This CDR3 spans 16 amino acids. The germline V gene has CDR1 SGHTA and CDR2 FQGNSA. The CDR3 region is CASSLGDDRLGEKLFF. Here the CDR3 DNA reads TGTGCCAGCAGCTTAGGGGATGACAGGTTGGGTGAAAAACTGTTTTTT.

This clone was counted a few times. The chain recombines TRBV6-1 with TRBJ1-6; TRBD1 agrees at 11 bases. The V and J ends lost 4 bases and 9 bases, in that order; junction bases with no gene match: 5. The CDR3 extends over 15 amino acids. The germline CDR1 and CDR2 sequences are MNHNS and SASEGT. CDR3: CASSATGTGGSPLHF. The CDR3 coding sequence is TGTGCCAGCAGTGCCACCGGGACAGGGGGTTCACCCCTCCACTTT.

This chain connects TRBV7-8 to TRBJ1-4, with a possible D match to TRBD1 (5 bases). V lost 8 bases and J 5 bases, leaving 18 bases between the germline ends. CDR3 length: 15 amino acids. Germline lookup yields CDR1 SGHVS and CDR2 FQNEAQ. CDR3 sequence reads: CASRRLGEPNEKLFF. The CDR3 DNA reads TGTGCCAGCCGGAGACTAGGGGAACCGAATGAAAAACTGTTTTTT.

This clone has just one count. The genes are TRBV9 and TRBJ2-1; D unresolved. The V gene's germline CDR1 is SGDLS and CDR2 YYNGEE. V lost 0 bases to trimming and J lost 0 bases, with 7 bases between them. The CDR3 totals 15 residues. CDR3 protein: CASSVDPGSYNEQFF. CDR3 nucleotides: TGTGCCAGCAGCGTAGATCCGGGCTCCTACAATGAGCAGTTCTTC.